The TCR beta chain described here comes from a study of cytomegalovirus exposure and HLA in healthy donors. Whole-study results and caveats: Among the most significant clusters, several appeared linked to common viral pathogens in a later analysis.

This clone was found a few times. What it binds is not known. This CDR3 has 15 amino acids. The V gene lost 2 bases and the J gene lost 0 bases, with 9 bases spanning the gap. CDR1 is MRHNA, CDR2 SNTAGT, per germline. Primers: 60 Vbeta forward and 13 Jbeta reverse. Assay used: immunoSEQ multiplex PCR; TCRdb lists only in-frame clones, some missing. The sample shows about 6,800 clones, approximately 47% of them seen only once. Sequences were obtained from PBMCs. This TCR was sampled from a man aged 30 to 39 in good health and CMV-seropositive. The chain combines TRBV6-4 with TRBJ2-3; D may be TRBD2 (7 bases). The CDR3 coding sequence is TGTGCCAGCAGTGACGGGGGGGCTAGCACAGATACGCAGTATTTT. As protein: CASSDGGASTDTQYF.